Shown below are 22 T cell receptor beta chains from a single sample sequenced in a study of control samples from healthy donors and cancer patients. Using immunoSEQ multiplex PCR, the repertoire was profiled, and TCRdb retains in-frame clones only, with some absent. Here the sample spans about 170,000 clones, 80% to 90% being singletons. The material sequenced was blood. The source of these receptors is a woman in her twenties or thirties in good health.

The chain combines TRBV5-1 with TRBJ2-3; possible D gene TRBD2, 7 bases. Trimming stripped 4 bases from V and 6 bases from J, with 15 bases between. The CDR3 is 14 amino acids. CDR1 is SGHRS and CDR2 is YFSETQ in the germline V gene. CDR3 protein: CASSREGRGDTQYF. CDR3 in DNA: TGCGCCAGCAGCAGGGAGGGCAGGGGCGATACGCAGTATTTT.

The V and J genes are TRBV5-1 and TRBJ1-1; tentatively, D is TRBD1 (5 bases). The CDR3 has 15 residues. Looked up from germline, CDR1 is SGHRS and CDR2 is YFSETQ. V was cut by 0 bases and J by 1 base, with 10 bases left in between. In nucleotides, the CDR3 is TGCGCCAGCAGCTTGGGTGTAGGGGAGAACACTGAAGCTTTCTTT. Translating it yields CASSLGVGENTEAFF.

The genes are TRBV19 and TRBJ2-1; TRBD2 aligns across 9 bases. The CDR3 runs 17 residues. In germline, CDR1 is LNHDA, CDR2 SQIVND (reference sequence). V lost 5 bases to trimming and J lost 6 bases; unmatched junction nucleotides: 14. In DNA form, the CDR3 reads TGTGCCAGTAGTTCCCTTAGCGGCGGGAGGGCCCCCAATGAGCAGTTCTTC. Protein sequence: CASSSLSGGRAPNEQFF. The full variable domain, in which reference TRBV19 and TRBJ2-1 provide the parts outside the CDR3, is DGGITQSPKYLFRKEGQNVTLSCEQNLNHDAMYWYRQDPGQGLRLIYYSQIVNDFQKGDIAEGYSVSREKKESFPLTVTSAQKNPTAFYLCASSSLSGGRAPNEQFFGPGTRLTVL.

The CDR3 spells CASSERGGNQPQHF. The CDR3 DNA reads TGTGCCAGCAGCGAGAGGGGTGGCAATCAGCCCCAGCATTTT. The chain uses TRBV7-9 and TRBJ1-5; D may be TRBD1 (5 bases). This CDR3 is built from 14 residues. CDR1 is SEHNR and CDR2 is FQNEAQ in the germline V gene (reference sequence). Trimming stripped 5 bases from V and 2 bases from J, with 10 bases between. Using reference TRBV7-9 and TRBJ1-5 for the parts outside the CDR3, the full variable domain is DTGVSQNPRHKITKRGQNVTFRCDPISEHNRLYWYRQTLGQGPEFLTYFQNEAQLEKSRLLSDRFSAERPKGSFSTLEIQRTEQGDSAMYLCASSERGGNQPQHFGDGTRLSIL.

V and J are TRBV3-1 (or the pseudogene TRBV3-2) and TRBJ2-1, with a possible D match to TRBD2 (6 bases). CDR1 is LGHDT and CDR2 is YNNKEL in the germline V gene (reference sequence). The V and J ends lost 0 bases and 6 bases respectively, with 15 bases between them. The CDR3 consists of 16 residues. The CDR3 DNA reads TGTGCCAGCAGCCAAGACACTGGAGGGTCGGGCAATGAGCAGTTCTTC. It yields the protein CASSQDTGGSGNEQFF.

V and J are TRBV2 and TRBJ1-2, with D perhaps matching TRBD1 (5 bases). There are 12 residues in the CDR3. The V gene lost 5 bases and the J gene lost 5 bases, with 9 bases spanning the gap. From germline, CDR1 is SNHLY and CDR2 FYNNEI. In DNA form, the CDR3 reads TGTGCCAGCAGTTGGGGCCAATATGGCTACACCTTC. Its protein product is CASSWGQYGYTF.

On this clone: This CDR3 is also generated by other DNA sequences in the sample. This chain connects TRBV9 to TRBJ2-3, with D possibly called TRBD1 or TRBD2 (6 bases each). The germline gives CDR1 SGDLS, CDR2 YYNGEE. V was pared by 0 bases and J by 1 base, with 9 bases between. The length of the CDR3 is 15 residues. As DNA, the CDR3 is TGTGCCAGCAGCGTAGGTGGGGGGCGCACAGATACGCAGTATTTT. Translated: CASSVGGGRTDTQYF.

V and J are TRBV7-9 and TRBJ1-2, with a possible D match to TRBD1 (6 bases). V lost 3 bases, J lost 3 bases, and 14 bases lay in between. Germline CDR1 is SEHNR and CDR2 is FQNEAQ (reference sequence). The length of the CDR3 is 15 residues. The CDR3 loop is CASSLSTGRDYGYTF. The CDR3 coding sequence is TGTGCCAGCAGCTTGTCTACAGGGAGGGACTATGGCTACACCTTC. Filled out from reference TRBV7-9 and TRBJ1-2, the complete variable domain reads DTGVSQNPRHKITKRGQNVTFRCDPISEHNRLYWYRQTLGQGPEFLTYFQNEAQLEKSRLLSDRFSAERPKGSFSTLEIQRTEQGDSAMYLCASSLSTGRDYGYTFGSGTRLTVV.

The DNA of the CDR3 is TGTGCCAGTAGTAGGAGGGCAGGTTCCAATCAGCCCCAGCATTTT. This sequence encodes CASSRRAGSNQPQHF. J is TRBJ1-5 and V is TRBV19; D gene unclear. Germline CDR1 LNHDA, CDR2 SQIVND (reference sequence). There are 15 residues in the CDR3. V was cut by 4 bases and J by 3 bases, with 13 bases left in between.

The table lists this clone with a count of one. The J gene is TRBJ2-7, the V gene TRBV28, with D possibly matching TRBD1 (6 bases). Trimming cost V 6 bases and J 1 base, with 10 bases left between them. Looked up from germline, CDR1 is MDHEN and CDR2 is SYDVKM. The CDR3 has 13 residues. The CDR3 DNA sequence: TGTGCCAGCAGACAGGGACGGTCCTACGAGCAGTACTTC. It specifies CASRQGRSYEQYF.

The rearrangement joins TRBV5-1 to TRBJ1-4; D gene unclear. With 0 bases removed from V and 3 bases from J, the gap between germline ends came to 12 bases. The CDR3 covers 16 residues. Per germline, CDR1 SGHRS and CDR2 YFSETQ. The CDR3 DNA is TGCGCCAGCAGCTTGGCCATTGGGTCTCCTAATGAAAAACTGTTTTTT. It is translated as CASSLAIGSPNEKLFF.

The rearrangement joins TRBV5-6 to TRBJ1-2; 9 bases fit TRBD1. Germline V gene data show CDR1 as SGHDT and CDR2 as YYEEEE. V lost 5 bases and J lost 8; bases outside the gene matches: 13. This CDR3 spans 15 amino acids. CDR3 nucleotides: TGTGCCAGCAGATCCTGGGGGACAGGGCAAGGCGGCTACACCTTC. It codes for CASRSWGTGQGGYTF. The variable domain in full, with the rest retrieved from reference TRBV5-6 and TRBJ1-2, is DAGVTQSPTHLIKTRGQQVTLRCSPKSGHDTVSWYQQALGQGPQFIFQYYEEEERQRGNFPDRFSGHQFPNYSSELNVNALLLGDSALYLCASRSWGTGQGGYTFGSGTRLTVV.

The chain combines TRBV4-1 with TRBJ2-1; D call uncertain. Trimming took off 5 bases at V and 0 bases at J, with 20 bases between the two ends. This CDR3 is built from 18 residues. CDR1 MGHRA and CDR2 YSYEKL come from the germline V gene. CDR3 bases: TGCGCCAGCAGCGTAGTTTTAGCTGAACCCAGCTCCTACAATGAGCAGTTCTTC. Translation: CASSVVLAEPSSYNEQFF.

The chain employs TRBV7-2 and TRBJ1-2; TRBD1 matches 7 bases. This CDR3 region has 16 residues. Unmatched junction bases numbered 10, after V lost 0 bases and J lost 6 bases. CDR1 and CDR2 (germline): SGHTA, FQGNSA. The CDR3 protein is CASSLARRQGVDGYTF. The DNA for the CDR3 is TGTGCCAGCAGCTTAGCGCGTCGCCAGGGGGTGGATGGCTACACCTTC.

The chain uses TRBV5-1 and TRBJ2-2; 11 nucleotides match TRBD1. From germline, CDR1 is SGHRS and CDR2 YFSETQ. The junction had 6 bases not matched to a gene; V was cut back by 0 bases and J by 5 bases. The CDR3 has 17 amino acids. This chain's CDR3 is CASSLGGQGARTGELFF. The CDR3, as DNA: TGCGCCAGCAGCTTGGGTGGACAGGGGGCGAGGACCGGGGAGCTGTTTTTT. Variable domain in full (rest from reference TRBV5-1 and TRBJ2-2): KAGVTQTPRYLIKTRGQQVTLSCSPISGHRSVSWYQQTPGQGLQFLFEYFSETQRNKGNFPGRFSGRQFSNSRSEMNVSTLELGDSALYLCASSLGGQGARTGELFFGEGSRLTVL.

The J gene is TRBJ2-1, the V gene TRBV4-1; 13 bases map to TRBD2. The V gene end was trimmed by 1 base and the J gene end by 4 bases; junction bases not matched to a gene: 4. This CDR3 region has 17 residues. Germline V gene sequence: CDR1 MGHRA, CDR2 YSYEKL. CDR3 in amino acids: CASSQVPTSGRYNEQFF. In DNA, the CDR3 is TGCGCCAGCAGCCAAGTCCCGACTAGCGGGAGGTACAATGAGCAGTTCTTC.

The rearrangement uses TRBV5-8 and TRBJ1-4; D possibly corresponds to TRBD1 (6 bases). Germline lookup yields CDR1 SGHTS and CDR2 YDEGEE. The CDR3 consists of 17 residues. V dropped 1 base and J dropped 2 bases, with 15 bases sitting between them. The CDR3 coding sequence is TGTGCCAGCAGCTTGCCGGGGGGCGGAAGGACTAATGAAAAACTGTTTTTT. Its translation: CASSLPGGGRTNEKLFF.

This clone was observed a single time. This chain joins TRBV15 and TRBJ2-7; D is unresolved. This CDR3 comprises 13 residues. V shed 0 bases and J shed 3 bases, with 6 bases lying between them. Germline V CDR1 and CDR2: LNHNV, YYDKDF (reference sequence). This CDR3 is CATSRELHYEQYV. For the CDR3, the DNA is TGTGCCACCAGCAGAGAACTACACTACGAGCAGTACGTC.

CDR3 region: CASSPPPAGTYGYTF. The CDR3, as DNA: TGTGCCAGCTCACCACCCCCTGCGGGTACCTATGGCTACACCTTC. This rearrangement joins TRBV18 to TRBJ1-2; the D is unclear. The CDR3 consists of 15 residues. V was pared by 0 bases and J by 4 bases, with 12 bases between. Germline assignment: CDR1 KGHSH and CDR2 LQKENI.

The chain joins TRBV4-1 to TRBJ2-3; no definite D call. The germline V gene has CDR1 MGHRA and CDR2 YSYEKL. The CDR3 loop spans 14 amino acids. Deletions cut 1 base from V and 3 bases from J, with 8 bases between. Here the CDR3 DNA reads TGCGCCAGCAGCCAAGTCGGCTTTACAGATACGCAGTATTTT. It is translated as CASSQVGFTDTQYF.

V is TRBV29-1 and J is TRBJ2-3; tentatively, D is TRBD1 (5 bases). Trimming removed 5 bases from V and 6 bases from J, with 18 bases in between. The germline gives CDR1 SQVTM, CDR2 ANQGSEA. The length of the CDR3 is 14 residues. CDR3 sequence (DNA): TGCAGCGTTTCAGGGCTCCGGGCATCGGATACGCAGTATTTT. Translating gives CSVSGLRASDTQYF.

This clone was seen ten or more times. The chain recombines TRBV21-1 with TRBJ2-3; the D segment call TRBD2 is taken from the table without a DNA check. TRBV21-1 is annotated as a pseudogene. The CDR3 has 15 amino acids. The CDR3 DNA reads TGTGCCGCAAAGGGACTAGCGGGTATCACAGATACGCAGTATTTT. Its protein product is CAAKGLAGITDTQYF.